This paragraph reports one TCR beta chain. TCRdb keeps only in-frame clones here, not all; method: immunoSEQ multiplex PCR. Among fewer than 500,000 clones listed, 60% to 80% were seen once. These data originate in a study of shared clonotypes between healthy human individuals. Trimming at V came to 0 bases and at J to 4 bases, leaving 4 bases not matched to a gene. CDR3 length: 15 amino acids. Germline V gene sequence: CDR1 LGHNA, CDR2 YNFKEQ. This receptor was identified in a woman between 35 and 50 years old in good health. Some clones in this sample may be carry-over from other donors' samples. The sample comprised PBMCs. The chain carries TRBV4-2 and TRBJ2-5; the match to TRBD2 covers 8 bases. The CDR3 protein is CASSQDWLAGETQYF. The CDR3 bases are TGTGCCAGCAGCCAAGATTGGCTAGCGGGAGAGACCCAGTACTTC.